These T cell receptor beta chains were read from a single sample in a study of shared clonotypes between healthy human individuals. Repertoires were generated with immunoSEQ multiplex PCR, while TCRdb's copy carries only in-frame clones and drops some. The sample has 2 million to 2.5 million clones; 85% to 95% are singletons. The specimen sequenced was naive CD4+ T cells from PBMCs. The receptors here all came from a man aged 18-30 years in good health. Some clones in this sample may be carry-over from other donors' samples. Both conserved end residues are part of each CDR3. Each record gives: CDR3 length, J gene, V gene, CDR3 protein.

15,TRBJ2-1,TRBV7-3,CASSPNGRASNEQFF
15,TRBJ1-5,TRBV28,CASSPGQYTNQPQHF
11,TRBJ2-7,TRBV14,CASSRGYEQYF
14,TRBJ1-1,TRBV28,CASSPTQGYTEAFF
16,TRBJ2-5,TRBV19,CASSITHQRVAETQYF
14,TRBJ1-1,TRBV7-2,CASSLVRAGTEAFF
14,TRBJ2-1,TRBV6-6,CASSPGTSSNEQFF
15,TRBJ1-2,TRBV18,CASSPTGTANYGYTF
14,TRBJ1-2,TRBV30,CAWTNPQGRDGYTF
11,-,TRBV6-1,CASSPRSEQYF
14,TRBJ1-1,TRBV27,CASSLTGENTEAFF
17,TRBJ1-1,TRBV27,CASSLIGLGTAGTEAFF
14,TRBJ1-5,TRBV28,CASSIAGLGQPQHF
13,TRBJ2-4,TRBV6-1,CASKRPHRVIQYF
13,TRBJ1-6,TRBV5-1,CASSGQGGSPLHF
16,TRBJ1-2,TRBV2,CASSARGGTHPNGYTF
14,TRBJ1-3,TRBV29-1,CSALDVSSGNTIYF
14,TRBJ2-3,TRBV9,CASSRSGSTDTQYF
13,TRBJ2-7,TRBV6-1,CASSVQRFYEQYF
14,TRBJ2-5,TRBV5-1,CASRPGQNQETQYF
15,TRBJ1-4,TRBV9,CASSARDRDYEKLFF
16,TRBJ2-5,TRBV18,CASSPPGPSGSKTQYF
15,TRBJ1-5,TRBV6-1,CASSKVRGGRQPQHF
14,TRBJ1-2,TRBV5-1,CASSRLPLSYGYTF
17,TRBJ1-1,TRBV5-5,CASSGGQGATLDTEAFF
15,TRBJ1-4,TRBV30,CAWRWGNTASEKLFF
15,TRBJ2-2,TRBV7-9,CASIKWELNTGELFF
16,TRBJ2-5,TRBV18,CASSPNQVGHQETQYF
16,TRBJ2-7,TRBV18,CASSRPGQGPTYEQYF
15,TRBJ2-1,TRBV5-1,CASSLTTSERNEQFF
15,TRBJ1-3,TRBV10-2,CASTANPSSGNTIYF
17,TRBJ2-7,TRBV13,CASSLGGLASVSYEQYF
13,TRBJ1-1,TRBV7-2,CASSSTVSTEAFF
15,TRBJ2-1,TRBV5-4,CASSLQGYAYNEQFF
13,TRBJ1-4,TRBV7-2,CASGGATNEKLFF
15,TRBJ1-4,TRBV28,CASSLYTPGFEKLFF
15,TRBJ2-1,TRBV6-5,CASSLLAGTYNEQFF
16,TRBJ2-3,TRBV7-9,CASSFRTSGYTDTQYF
12,TRBJ1-1,TRBV19,CASRRDNTEAFF
14,TRBJ2-7,TRBV28,CASLRGVSPYEQYF
13,TRBJ2-1,TRBV6-5,CASRPGTNNEQFF
16,TRBJ2-3,TRBV5-4,CASSLRLLGRSDTQYF
14,TRBJ1-2,TRBV4-1,CASSQGEGRYGYTF
10,TRBJ1-5,TRBV19,CATRGQPQHF
12,TRBJ1-1,TRBV30,CAWSPRRGEAFF
16,TRBJ1-4,TRBV7-2,CASSTIPKTGWEKLFF
15,TRBJ2-1,TRBV9,CASSKREGSYNEQFF
14,TRBJ2-7,TRBV5-8,CASSLGQVKSEQYF
15,TRBJ2-2,TRBV5-1,CASSLARRDTGELFF